Below, 9 T cell receptor beta chains from the same sample are listed, as sequenced in a study of OX40 agonist ivuxolimab in advanced cancers. Clones were read by immunoSEQ multiplex PCR, and TCRdb kept only the in-frame ones, dropping some. The sample lists about 62,000 clones, 85% occurring once. This specimen was CD4+ or CD8+ T cells sorted from blood, taken in a trial of the OX40 agonist ivuxolimab. The receptor set was obtained from an adult with an advanced solid tumor such as melanoma, head and neck, liver or kidney cancer.

This clone is medium-sized (0.01 to 0.1%). The rearrangement joins TRBV29-1 to TRBJ1-4; 9 nucleotides agree with TRBD1. This CDR3 has 12 amino acids. V lost 8 bases and J lost 6; bases outside the gene matches: 4. Germline V CDR1 and CDR2: SQVTM, ANQGSEA. CDR3 bases: TGCAGCACAAGGACAGGGGATGAAAAACTGTTTTTT. Its protein is CSTRTGDEKLFF.

The CDR3 is CASSVGTSGTNTQYF. The CDR3 coding sequence is TGTGCCAGCAGCGTCGGGACTAGCGGGACTAATACGCAGTATTTT. This chain connects TRBV9 to TRBJ2-3; 13 nucleotides agree with TRBD2. The ends lost 2 bases at V and 7 bases at J; junction bases unmatched: 4. This CDR3 region has 15 residues. The germline CDR1 and CDR2 sequences are SGDLS and YYNGEE.

The chain carries TRBV2 and TRBJ2-1; 8 nucleotides align to TRBD2. The CDR3 runs to 16 residues. V shed 4 bases, J shed 1 base, and the junction held 6 bases outside the gene matches. Germline V lookup: CDR1 SNHLY, CDR2 FYNNEI. This chain's CDR3 is CASSASQRESYNEQFF. In DNA form, the CDR3 reads TGTGCCAGCAGTGCCTCCCAGCGGGAGTCCTACAATGAGCAGTTCTTC.

The genes are TRBV5-1 and TRBJ1-1; D unresolved. In germline, CDR1 is SGHRS, CDR2 YFSETQ. V lost 0 bases and J lost 1, with 13 bases in between. The CDR3 has 16 residues. CDR3 nucleotide sequence: TGCGCCAGCAGCTTGGGGGTAGGGTTCAGGAACACTGAAGCTTTCTTT. This codes for CASSLGVGFRNTEAFF.

This clone was observed a single time. This sequence joins TRBV4-2 and TRBJ1-5; D remains ambiguous. Per the germline V gene, CDR1 is LGHNA and CDR2 is YNFKEQ. The CDR3 extends over 17 amino acids. Trimming removed 0 bases at V and 0 bases at J, with 12 bases between. The CDR3 nucleotides read TGTGCCAGCAGCCAAGATCGCTTAGGCGGTAGCAATCAGCCCCAGCATTTT. Translation gives CASSQDRLGGSNQPQHF.

The V and J genes are TRBV5-6 and TRBJ2-5; TRBD1 might be the D (5 bases). V lost 0 bases and J 5 bases, leaving 11 bases between the germline ends. This CDR3 is built from 14 residues. The V gene's germline CDR1 is SGHDT and CDR2 YYEEEE. The CDR3 loop reads CASSLEKGWETQYF. DNA of the CDR3: TGTGCCAGCAGCTTGGAGAAGGGGTGGGAGACCCAGTACTTC.

The gene calls are TRBV28 and TRBJ2-5; 13 bases fit TRBD2. There are 15 residues in the CDR3. Germline CDR1 MDHEN, CDR2 SYDVKM. Trimming cost V 5 bases and J 10 bases; bases outside gene matches: 10. CDR3 nucleotide sequence: TGTGCCAGCAGTCAAACTAGCGGGGGGGCCGGCGGCCAGTACTTC. This sequence encodes CASSQTSGGAGGQYF. The complete variable domain, with remaining parts taken from reference TRBV28 and TRBJ2-5, reads DVKVTQSSRYLVKRTGEKVFLECVQDMDHENMFWYRQDPGLGLRLIYFSYDVKMKEKGDIPEGYSVSREKKERFSLILESASTNQTSMYLCASSQTSGGAGGQYFGPGTRLLVL.

The chain's CDR3 is CASSLAGGGRVAKNIQYF. The CDR3 nucleotides read TGTGCCAGCAGCTTGGCGGGAGGGGGAAGGGTAGCCAAAAACATTCAGTACTTC. The chain uses TRBV5-4 and TRBJ2-4; 8 bases agree with TRBD2. CDR3 size: 18 residues. Germline V CDR1 and CDR2: SGHNT, YYREEE (reference sequence). With 0 bases clipped from V and 0 bases from J, the junction kept 8 bases outside the gene matches. Drawing the rest from reference TRBV5-4 and TRBJ2-4, the complete variable domain is ETGVTQSPTHLIKTRGQQVTLRCSSQSGHNTVSWYQQALGQGPQFIFQYYREEENGRGNFPPRFSGLQFPNYSSELNVNALELDDSALYLCASSLAGGGRVAKNIQYFGAGTRLSVL.

A note on this clone: Germline and junction disagree at one end, which may indicate a read error. Here the CDR3 reads CSVEGTGRVF. The CDR3 nucleotides read TGCAGCGTTGAGGGGACGGGCCGGGTCTTC. V is TRBV29-1 and J is TRBJ2-1; possibly TRBD1 or TRBD2 for D (5 bases each). CDR3 size: 10 residues. Germline loops: CDR1 SQVTM, CDR2 ANQGSEA.